This entry lists 22 T cell receptor beta chains sequenced from one sample in a study of blood T cell repertoires in COVID-19. Some clones are missing from TCRdb's copy, which holds only in-frame ones; the method was immunoSEQ multiplex PCR. Of tens of thousands of clones listed, 80% to 85% are singletons. Input material: peripheral blood. These receptors came from a woman aged 60-75 years with acute or convalescent COVID-19.

This sequence joins TRBV7-3 and TRBJ1-4; no definite D call. This CDR3 comprises 13 residues. Looked up from germline, CDR1 is SGHTA and CDR2 is FQGTGA. The V and J ends lost 2 bases and 10 bases respectively, with 11 bases between them. DNA of the CDR3: TGTGCCAGCAGCTTAGGTTCCGGCGGAAAACTGTTTTTT. This codes for CASSLGSGGKLFF.

CDR3 nucleotide sequence: TGTGCCAGTACCCCCGGGGGTGGGGGAACTAACTATGGCTACACCTTC. Translating it yields CASTPGGGGTNYGYTF. The gene calls are TRBV19 and TRBJ1-2, with TRBD1 as a possible D gene (5 bases). CDR1 and CDR2 (germline): LNHDA, SQIVND (reference sequence). CDR3 length equals 16 residues. The V and J ends lost 7 bases and 0 bases respectively, with 18 bases between them.

The rearrangement joins TRBV6-2 or TRBV6-3 to TRBJ2-1; 10 bases are a match to TRBD2. The CDR3 is made up of 15 amino acids. The germline V gene encodes CDR1 MNHEY and CDR2 SVGEGT. V shed 2 bases, J shed 9 bases, and the junction held 7 bases outside the gene matches. The CDR3 DNA is TGTGCCAGCAGTTACCGATCTAGCGGGGGCACTGAGCAGTTCTTC. It codes for CASSYRSSGGTEQFF.

The rearrangement links TRBV9 to TRBJ2-2; 8 bases agree with TRBD1. The germline V gene encodes CDR1 SGDLS and CDR2 YYNGEE. This CDR3 comprises 15 residues. After removal of 0 bases from V and 5 bases from J, the junction contained 3 bases not matched to a gene. The CDR3 reads CASSVVQGGTGELFF. The CDR3 coding sequence is TGTGCCAGCAGCGTAGTACAGGGGGGAACCGGGGAGCTGTTTTTT.

The chain is built from TRBV6-5 and TRBJ2-2; D is unresolved. The CDR3 extends over 15 amino acids. Trimming took 8 bases from V and 1 from J, leaving 14 bases between them. Germline V gene data show CDR1 as MNHEY and CDR2 as SVGAGI. The CDR3 DNA reads TGTGCCAGCGCATCAGGCATCGGGAACACCGGGGAGCTGTTTTTT. This encodes CASASGIGNTGELFF.

The chain joins TRBV6-1 to TRBJ1-2, with a possible D match to TRBD1 (5 bases). Germline lookup yields CDR1 MNHNS and CDR2 SASEGT. Trimming removed 0 bases from V and 8 bases from J, with 13 bases in between. This CDR3 is 14 amino acids long. CDR3 nucleotide sequence: TGTGCCAGCAGTGAAGCGGGTGGTTGGGGCGGCTACACCTTC. Its translation is CASSEAGGWGGYTF.

The chain links TRBV27 to TRBJ1-5, with D perhaps matching TRBD1 (6 bases). The length of the CDR3 is 16 residues. Germline CDR1 MNHEY, CDR2 SMNVEV (reference sequence). The V end lost 0 bases, the J end lost 0 bases, and 9 bases lay between the germline ends. CDR3 nucleotide sequence: TGTGCCAGCAGTTTATCGGGGGGGGCTAGCAATCAGCCCCAGCATTTT. Its protein is CASSLSGGASNQPQHF.

The chain is built from TRBV7-9 and TRBJ1-6; D perhaps matches TRBD1 (6 bases). V lost 5 bases and J lost 13, with 18 bases in between. Germline CDR1 reads SEHNR; CDR2 reads FQNEAQ (reference sequence). This CDR3 has 14 amino acids. CDR3 nucleotide sequence: TGTGCCAGCAGCCGGCGGGCAGGGGATACTCCCCTCCACTTT. Amino acids: CASSRRAGDTPLHF.

This clone was seen a handful of times. CDR3: CASSYYDRGEQYF. DNA for the CDR3: TGTGCCAGCAGCTACTACGACAGGGGGGAGCAGTACTTC. The genes are TRBV11-2 and TRBJ2-7; 9 nucleotides match TRBD1. CDR3 size: 13 residues. The V gene end was trimmed by 4 bases and the J gene end by 7 bases; junction bases not matched to a gene: 5. Germline lookup yields CDR1 SGHAT and CDR2 FQNNGV. The full variable domain, completed using reference TRBV11-2 and TRBJ2-7, is EAGVAQSPRYKIIEKRQSVAFWCNPISGHATLYWYQQILGQGPKLLIQFQNNGVVDDSQLPKDRFSAERLKGVDSTLKIQPAKLEDSAVYLCASSYYDRGEQYFGPGTRLTVT.

This rearrangement joins TRBV12-3 or TRBV12-4 to TRBJ1-2; D might be TRBD1 (5 bases). Trimming took off 6 bases at V and 8 bases at J, with 16 bases between the two ends. CDR3 length: 13 residues. CDR3 in DNA: TGTGCCAGCAGCCCGGACGGGGGTCGGGGCTACACCTTC. Translating gives CASSPDGGRGYTF.

A single count supports this clone. The CDR3 spells CASSLVGRGETQYF. CDR3 sequence (DNA): TGTGCCAGCAGCTTAGTGGGCAGGGGGGAGACCCAGTACTTC. The chain couples TRBV7-9 to TRBJ2-5; TRBD1 aligns across 7 bases. The CDR3 length is 14 residues. V lost 1 base and J lost 5; bases outside the gene matches: 4. CDR1 is SEHNR, CDR2 FQNEAQ, per germline (reference sequence).

The V gene is TRBV3-1 (or the pseudogene TRBV3-2), the J gene TRBJ1-5; D is unclear. Per germline, CDR1 LGHDT and CDR2 YNNKEL (reference sequence). This CDR3 comprises 16 residues. V dropped 1 base and J dropped 0 bases, with 10 bases sitting between them. The CDR3 DNA is TGTGCCAGCAGCCAAGGGACTTCTTTTAGCAATCAGCCCCAGCATTTT. It specifies CASSQGTSFSNQPQHF.

This clone has more than one count but fewer than ten. The chain recombines TRBV11-2 with TRBJ1-1; tentative D call: TRBD1 (5 bases). Germline CDR1 SGHAT, CDR2 FQNNGV. V shed 0 bases and J shed 1 base, with 9 bases lying between them. This CDR3 contains 15 residues. The CDR3 loop reads CASSLEAGPNTEAFF. The CDR3 region has the DNA TGTGCCAGCAGCTTAGAAGCAGGGCCGAACACTGAAGCTTTCTTT. Complete variable domain (other parts from reference TRBV11-2 and TRBJ1-1): EAGVAQSPRYKIIEKRQSVAFWCNPISGHATLYWYQQILGQGPKLLIQFQNNGVVDDSQLPKDRFSAERLKGVDSTLKIQPAKLEDSAVYLCASSLEAGPNTEAFFGQGTRLTVV.

The chain has TRBV6-6 and TRBJ2-1, with D unclear. V lost 2 bases and J lost 4, with 6 bases in between. The CDR3 consists of 13 residues. Germline lookup yields CDR1 MNHNY and CDR2 SVGAGI (reference sequence). The CDR3 sequence is CASSYTYYNEQFF. Here the CDR3 DNA reads TGTGCCAGCAGTTACACATATTACAATGAGCAGTTCTTC.

J is TRBJ1-1 and V is TRBV9; D is perhaps TRBD1 (5 bases). V lost 4 bases, J lost 1 base, and 11 bases lay in between. Germline CDR1 reads SGDLS; CDR2 reads YYNGEE. This CDR3 is 14 amino acids long. As DNA, the CDR3 is TGTGCCAGCAGCCTTAGCCAGGGGAACACTGAAGCTTTCTTT. Protein product: CASSLSQGNTEAFF. Full variable domain (missing parts from reference TRBV9 and TRBJ1-1): DSGVTQTPKHLITATGQRVTLRCSPRSGDLSVYWYQQSLDQGLQFLIQYYNGEERAKGNILERFSAQQFPDLHSELNLSSLELGDSALYFCASSLSQGNTEAFFGQGTRLTVV.

The chain is built from TRBV24-1 and TRBJ2-3, with D perhaps TRBD2 (6 bases). Trimming took 4 bases from V and 1 from J, leaving 11 bases between them. Germline CDR1 and CDR2: KGHDR and SFDVKD. The CDR3 spans 15 residues. Written as DNA, the CDR3 is TGTGCCACCAGTGACCGGGACTCCCGCACAGATACGCAGTATTTT. It encodes CATSDRDSRTDTQYF.

This clone has just one count. The CDR3 here is CAILDGENTEAFF. The CDR3 nucleotides read TGTGCCATCCTAGACGGGGAGAACACTGAAGCTTTCTTT. This chain uses TRBV10-3 with TRBJ1-1; D unclear. This CDR3 contains 13 residues. V was clipped by 8 bases and J by 1 base, with 11 bases between them. The germline CDR1 and CDR2 sequences are ENHRY and SYGVKD.

The genes are TRBV19 and TRBJ1-6; 10 bases map to TRBD1. The CDR3 has 17 residues. Trimming cost V 6 bases and J 8 bases; bases outside gene matches: 13. Germline CDR1 LNHDA, CDR2 SQIVND (reference sequence). CDR3 bases: TGTGCCAGTAGGACAACCGGGACAGGGGTAAGGGATTCACCCCTCCACTTT. Amino acid sequence: CASRTTGTGVRDSPLHF.

The chain carries TRBV7-8 and TRBJ1-2; 9 positions agree with TRBD1. CDR3 length: 15 amino acids. Germline trimming cut 5 bases from V and 7 bases from J; bases unmatched to any gene: 11. Germline assignment: CDR1 SGHVS and CDR2 FQNEAQ. CDR3: CASSQTGQGVSGYTF. The CDR3 DNA sequence: TGTGCCAGCAGCCAGACGGGACAGGGAGTCTCTGGCTACACCTTC.

The chain recombines TRBV5-3 with TRBJ1-3, with 7 bases that match TRBD1. TRBV5-3 is reported as an ORF; its role is uncertain. CDR3 length: 18 residues. With V trimmed by 6 bases and J by 4 bases, 19 bases remained unmatched. CDR3 bases: TGTGCCAGAACCTTTTCACCGGGACAGATCAGAGGCGGAAACACCATATATTTT. Translating gives CARTFSPGQIRGGNTIYF.

The chain joins TRBV10-1 to TRBJ2-3, with 9 positions matching TRBD2. The CDR3 contains 16 residues. V lost 0 bases, J lost 5 bases, and 6 bases stayed unmatched. Germline V lookup: CDR1 WNHNN, CDR2 SYGVQD (reference sequence). The CDR3 DNA follows: TGCGCCAGCAGTGAGTCGGCGCGGGGGGGAATAGATACGCAGTATTTT. Residues: CASSESARGGIDTQYF.

J is TRBJ2-4 and V is TRBV11-2; the match to TRBD2 covers 9 bases. With V trimmed by 1 base and J by 9 bases, 13 bases remained unmatched. The germline V gene has CDR1 SGHAT and CDR2 FQNNGV. The CDR3 extends over 17 amino acids. DNA for the CDR3: TGTGCCAGCAGCTTAGGAGGTCTGGCGGGGGGGCGATCCATTCAGTACTTC. This encodes CASSLGGLAGGRSIQYF.